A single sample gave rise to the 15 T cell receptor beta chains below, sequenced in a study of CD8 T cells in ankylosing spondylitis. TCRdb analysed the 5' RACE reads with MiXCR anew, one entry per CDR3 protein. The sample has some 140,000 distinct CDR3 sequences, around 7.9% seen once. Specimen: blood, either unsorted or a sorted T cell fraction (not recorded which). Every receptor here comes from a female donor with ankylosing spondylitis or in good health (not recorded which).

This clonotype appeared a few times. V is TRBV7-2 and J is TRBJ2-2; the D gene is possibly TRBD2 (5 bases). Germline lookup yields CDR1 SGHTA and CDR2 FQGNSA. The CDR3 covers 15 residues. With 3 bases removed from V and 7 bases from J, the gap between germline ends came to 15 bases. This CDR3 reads CASSLSTRSYGELFF. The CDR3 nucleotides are TGTGCCAGCAGCTTGTCTACTAGGAGTTACGGGGAGCTGTTTTTT.

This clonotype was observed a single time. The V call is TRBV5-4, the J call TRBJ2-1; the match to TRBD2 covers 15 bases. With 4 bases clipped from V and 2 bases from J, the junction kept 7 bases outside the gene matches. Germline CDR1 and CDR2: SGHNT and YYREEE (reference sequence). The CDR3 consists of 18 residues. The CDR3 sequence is CASSKRTSGGATYNEQFF. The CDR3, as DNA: TGTGCCAGCAGCAAACGGACTAGCGGGGGGGCGACCTACAATGAGCAGTTCTTC.

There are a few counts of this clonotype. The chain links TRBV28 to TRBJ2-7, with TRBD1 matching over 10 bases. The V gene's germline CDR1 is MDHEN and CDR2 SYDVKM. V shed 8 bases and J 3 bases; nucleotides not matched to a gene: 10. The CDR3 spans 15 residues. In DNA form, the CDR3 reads TGTGCCAGCCGGGAGGGACAGGGGCTACTCTACGAGCAGTACTTC. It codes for CASREGQGLLYEQYF. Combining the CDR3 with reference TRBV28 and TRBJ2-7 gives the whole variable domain DVKVTQSSRYLVKRTGEKVFLECVQDMDHENMFWYRQDPGLGLRLIYFSYDVKMKEKGDIPEGYSVSREKKERFSLILESASTNQTSMYLCASREGQGLLYEQYFGPGTRLTVT.

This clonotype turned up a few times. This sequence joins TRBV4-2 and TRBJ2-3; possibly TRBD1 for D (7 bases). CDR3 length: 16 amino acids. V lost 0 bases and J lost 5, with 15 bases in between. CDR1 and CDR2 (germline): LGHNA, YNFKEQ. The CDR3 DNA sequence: TGTGCCAGCAGCCAAGATTTAGGAGGGGGCGGAGATACGCAGTATTTT. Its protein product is CASSQDLGGGGDTQYF.

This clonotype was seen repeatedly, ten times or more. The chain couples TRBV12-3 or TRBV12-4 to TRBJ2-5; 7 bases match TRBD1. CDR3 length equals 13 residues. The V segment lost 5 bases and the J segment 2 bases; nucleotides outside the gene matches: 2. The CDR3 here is CASSPDRQETQYF. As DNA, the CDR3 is TGTGCCAGCAGTCCGGACAGGCAAGAGACCCAGTACTTC.

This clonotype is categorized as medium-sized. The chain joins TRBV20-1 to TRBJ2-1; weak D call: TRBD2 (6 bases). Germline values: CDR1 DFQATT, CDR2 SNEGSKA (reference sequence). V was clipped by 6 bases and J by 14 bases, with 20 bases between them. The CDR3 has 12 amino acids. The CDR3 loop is CSALWGVRGEFF. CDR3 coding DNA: TGCAGTGCGTTATGGGGGGTAAGGGGTGAGTTCTTC.

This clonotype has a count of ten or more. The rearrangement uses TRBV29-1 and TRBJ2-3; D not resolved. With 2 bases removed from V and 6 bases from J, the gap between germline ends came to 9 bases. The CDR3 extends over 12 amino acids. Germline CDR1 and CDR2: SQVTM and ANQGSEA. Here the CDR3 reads CSVELGSDTQYF. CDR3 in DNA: TGCAGCGTTGAATTGGGTTCGGATACGCAGTATTTT.

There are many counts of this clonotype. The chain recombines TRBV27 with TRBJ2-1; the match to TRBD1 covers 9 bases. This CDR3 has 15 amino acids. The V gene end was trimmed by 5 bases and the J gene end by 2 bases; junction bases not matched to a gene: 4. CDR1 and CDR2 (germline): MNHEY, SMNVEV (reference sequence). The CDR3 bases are TGTGCCAGCAGTATTACAGGGGGCGCCTACAATGAGCAGTTCTTC. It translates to CASSITGGAYNEQFF.

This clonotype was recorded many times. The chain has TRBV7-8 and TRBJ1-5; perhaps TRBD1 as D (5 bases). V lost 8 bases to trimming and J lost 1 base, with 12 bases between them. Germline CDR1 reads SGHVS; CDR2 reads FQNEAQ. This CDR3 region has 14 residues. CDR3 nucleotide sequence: TGTGCCAGCCGCGTCGGGGGGAGCAATCAGCCCCAGCATTTT. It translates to CASRVGGSNQPQHF.

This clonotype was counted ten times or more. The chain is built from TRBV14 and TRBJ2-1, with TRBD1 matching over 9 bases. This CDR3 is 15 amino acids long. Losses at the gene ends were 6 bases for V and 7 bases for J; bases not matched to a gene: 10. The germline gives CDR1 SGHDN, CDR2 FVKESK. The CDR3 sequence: CASSPNRGRGNEQFF. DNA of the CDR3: TGTGCCAGCAGTCCAAACAGGGGGCGCGGTAATGAGCAGTTCTTC.

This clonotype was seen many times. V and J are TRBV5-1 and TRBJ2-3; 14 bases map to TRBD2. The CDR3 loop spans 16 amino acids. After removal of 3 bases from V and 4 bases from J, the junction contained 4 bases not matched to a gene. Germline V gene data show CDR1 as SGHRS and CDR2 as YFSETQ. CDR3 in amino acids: CASSSGLAGGADTQYF. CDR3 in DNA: TGCGCCAGCAGCTCTGGACTAGCGGGGGGAGCAGATACGCAGTATTTT.

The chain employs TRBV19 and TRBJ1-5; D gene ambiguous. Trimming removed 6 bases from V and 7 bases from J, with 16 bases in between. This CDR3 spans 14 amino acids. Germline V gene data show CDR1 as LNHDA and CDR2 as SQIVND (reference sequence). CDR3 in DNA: TGTGCCAGTAGGTCCCAGGTCCGTGGGCAGCCCCAGCATTTT. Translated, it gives CASRSQVRGQPQHF. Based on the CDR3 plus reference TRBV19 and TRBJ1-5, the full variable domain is DGGITQSPKYLFRKEGQNVTLSCEQNLNHDAMYWYRQDPGQGLRLIYYSQIVNDFQKGDIAEGYSVSREKKESFPLTVTSAQKNPTAFYLCASRSQVRGQPQHFGDGTRLSIL.

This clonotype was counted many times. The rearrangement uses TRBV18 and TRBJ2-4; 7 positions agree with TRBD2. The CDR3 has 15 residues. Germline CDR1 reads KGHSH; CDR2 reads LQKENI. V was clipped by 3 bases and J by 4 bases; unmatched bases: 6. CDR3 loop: CASSPAGELKNIQYF. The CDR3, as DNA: TGTGCCAGCTCACCCGCGGGAGAATTAAAAAACATTCAGTACTTC.

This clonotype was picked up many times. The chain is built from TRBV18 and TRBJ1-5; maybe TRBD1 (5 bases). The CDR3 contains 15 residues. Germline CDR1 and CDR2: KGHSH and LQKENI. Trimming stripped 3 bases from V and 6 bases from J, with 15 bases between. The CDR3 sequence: CASSPRDGPRQPQHF. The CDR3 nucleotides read TGTGCCAGCTCACCGAGGGACGGTCCTCGTCAGCCCCAGCATTTT.

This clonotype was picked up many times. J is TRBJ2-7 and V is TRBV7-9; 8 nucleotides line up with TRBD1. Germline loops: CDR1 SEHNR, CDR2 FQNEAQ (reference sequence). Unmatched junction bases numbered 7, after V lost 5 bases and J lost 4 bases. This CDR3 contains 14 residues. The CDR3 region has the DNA TGTGCCAGCAGCCCATGGACAGGGTTTTACGAGCAGTACTTC. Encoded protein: CASSPWTGFYEQYF.